The clone carrying this TCR beta chain was counted a single time. Sequencing used immunoSEQ multiplex PCR; TCRdb keeps in-frame clones, though not all of them. The repertoire has about 610,000 clones, roughly 90% of them found once; the top ten carry 0.0095% to 0.012%. These data are taken from a study of shared T cell receptors in the human thymus. The CDR3 loop spans 13 amino acids. Germline V gives CDR1 MDHEN, CDR2 SYDVKM. Unmatched junction bases numbered 8, after V lost 6 bases and J lost 7 bases. The data also belong to a second study, concerning human thymus T cells.

This TCR came from a boy in the first two years of life with a congenital heart defect. The sequencing sample was made of thymocytes. J is TRBJ2-7 and V is TRBV28; 8 bases map to TRBD1. CDR3 sequence (DNA): TGTGCCAGCAGGTACAGGGGGGCGGGTGAGCAGTACTTC. It codes for CASRYRGAGEQYF. The whole variable domain, remainder taken from reference TRBV28 and TRBJ2-7, is DVKVTQSSRYLVKRTGEKVFLECVQDMDHENMFWYRQDPGLGLRLIYFSYDVKMKEKGDIPEGYSVSREKKERFSLILESASTNQTSMYLCASRYRGAGEQYFGPGTRLTVT.